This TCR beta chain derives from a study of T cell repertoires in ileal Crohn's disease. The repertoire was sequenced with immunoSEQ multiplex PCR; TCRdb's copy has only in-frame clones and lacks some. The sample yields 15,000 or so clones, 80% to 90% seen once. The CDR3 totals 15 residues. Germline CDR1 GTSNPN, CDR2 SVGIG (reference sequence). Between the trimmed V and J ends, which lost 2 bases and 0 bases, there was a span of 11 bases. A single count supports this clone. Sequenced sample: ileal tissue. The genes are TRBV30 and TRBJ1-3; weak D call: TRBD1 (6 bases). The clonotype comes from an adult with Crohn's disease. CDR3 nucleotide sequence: TGTGCCTGGAGTCCGGGACATTACTCTGGAAACACCATATATTTT. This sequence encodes CAWSPGHYSGNTIYF.